This section outlines one T cell receptor (beta chain) sequence together with its context. Which antigen it targets is not known. Nothing much larger sits one base from this clone, and base qualities are not available. This sample is part of a study of OX40 agonist ivuxolimab in advanced cancers. Some background on the complete study: Ivuxolimab, which targeted the costimulatory receptor OX40 (CD134), was an agonistic, fully human IgG2 monoclonal antibody. Prior anti-PD-1, anti-PD-L1 or anti-CTLA-4 therapy was permitted, and 40% to 50% of dose-escalation patients had received checkpoint inhibitors. Peripheral TCRbeta sequencing aimed to test whether ivuxolimab altered TCR sequence diversity and caused clonal T-cell expansion. The dose-escalation cohort was about 87% male with a mean age of approximately 60 years, ranging from roughly 23 to 90. Of the approximately 54 dose-escalation patients, hepatocellular carcinoma was present in roughly 19, melanoma in approximately 15, renal cell carcinoma in 9 and head and neck cancer in 9. Intravenous ivuxolimab was administered to patients every 2 weeks at six dose levels: 0.01, 0.1, 0.3, 1.5, 3 and 10 mg/kg. Partial responses occurred in three dose-escalation patients: two with cutaneous melanoma and one with hepatocellular carcinoma. The paper reports the monotherapy dose-escalation portion (N of about 50 patients) of the phase I ivuxolimab trial. The paper as a whole reports these results and caveats: Antigen specificity was not determined for the clonally expanded peripheral T cells. After ivuxolimab, CD8+ T cells had more expanded clones than CD4+ T cells on average. In the 0.1-3.0 mg/kg groups, partial responders were among the patients with the lowest normalized peripheral clonal expansion, particularly in CD8+ T cells. Low levels of normalized T-cell clonal expansion were also seen in some patients who did not respond. Clonal expansion of both CD4+ and CD8+ blood T cells was observed from baseline to week 6 at doses 0.1 to 3.0 mg/kg.

From the cysteine through the phenylalanine, the CDR3 covers 16 amino acids. Just CDR3 DNA is preserved here, 48 bases in frame from base 1. Sequences MNHEY (CDR1) and SVGAGI (CDR2) are obtained from the germline V gene. The germline ends are 14 bases apart after V is trimmed by 0 bases and J by 2 bases. Patients with autoimmune disease history or receiving systemic immunosuppression were excluded from the trial. Peripheral blood for TCR sequencing was collected from all dose cohorts at baseline, on cycle 4 day 1, and on cycle 7 day 1. Samples were obtained from an open-label, multicenter, first-in-human phase I dose-escalation trial of ivuxolimab. Adults with locally advanced or metastatic head and neck squamous cell, hepatocellular, melanoma or renal cell carcinoma were enrolled in the trial. Before TCR sequencing, CD4+ and CD8+ T cells were separately sorted from peripheral blood. Genomic DNA was extracted from sorted cells for sequencing of the TCRbeta CDR3 region. The immunoSEQ Assay was used to sequence the TCRbeta CDR3 regions. What TCRdb holds here is the immuneACCESS table cut down to in-frame rearrangements. Part of the clones is not present; checked against another copy, under half of the missing clones reflect an unresolved V gene, and the others are unexplained. The sample data list 65,000 to 90,000 clones, and 91% of these were observed just once. The biggest ten clones account for about 2.3% of the sample.

The sequences come from CD4+ or CD8+ T cells sorted from blood, collected in a trial of the OX40 agonist ivuxolimab. The receptor was derived from an adult with an advanced solid tumor such as melanoma, head and neck, liver or kidney cancer. The V gene is TRBV6-5 and the J gene is TRBJ2-7; TRBD2 is a possible D gene, resting on 6 matching bases. CDR3 protein: CASSYSIFAGTYEQYF. The sequence in DNA is TGTGCCAGCAGTTACTCGATTTTTGCGGGAACCTACGAGCAGTACTTC.